This T cell receptor (beta chain) was observed in a study of human T cells and chemical hapten exposure. In the study overall: The patch tests put 0.01% DPC on the skin of the upper back and were read 6 days later.

The time point is: patch test 3, about 24 weeks after DPC sensitization. Treatment noted: therapeutic diphenylcyclopropenone sensitization with weekly scalp DPC. TCRdb reanalysed the RACE reads using MiXCR and keeps one entry per CDR3 protein. Among roughly 50,000 distinct CDR3 sequences listed, roughly a tenth were seen once. This clonotype has just a few counts. Germline loops: CDR1 MNHEY, CDR2 SMNVEV (reference sequence). The V gene lost 4 bases and the J gene lost 3 bases, with 10 bases spanning the gap. There are 13 residues in the CDR3. The gene calls are TRBV27 and TRBJ2-7, with TRBD1 as a possible D gene (6 bases). Sequences were derived from whole blood, sampled in connection with sensitization to the hapten diphenylcyclopropenone (DPC). This TCR derives from a woman in her 40s with alopecia areata. Some clones in this sample may be carry-over from other donors' samples. CDR3: CASSSGTHYEQYF. CDR3 bases: TGTGCCAGCAGTTCCGGGACACACTACGAGCAGTACTTC.